This T cell receptor (beta chain) originates from a study of beta chain features in type 1 diabetes. The purity of all sorted populations exceeded 98%. Of note for this clone: The germline gene is not matched at one end of the junction; a read error may be the cause.

Isolated RNA was reverse transcribed in full, so expressed TCRB transcripts were sequenced. Generated by immunoSEQ multiplex PCR, the TCRdb table keeps only in-frame clones and is missing some. The sample has fewer than 150,000 clones; 6.9% are singletons. There are 15 residues in the CDR3. The V gene's germline CDR1 is SSHAT and CDR2 FNYEAQ (reference sequence). The receptor's source is a woman younger than 45 in good health. This chain connects TRBV7-7 to TRBJ2-5; 12 bases line up with TRBD1. The sample taken for sequencing was central memory CD4+ T cells from blood. The CDR3 protein is CASSAGTGGVKTQYF. As DNA, the CDR3 is TGTGCTAGCAGCGCCGGGACAGGGGGCGTAAAGACCCAGTACTTC.